The 12 T cell receptor beta chains reported below all come from one sample, sequenced in a study of T cell responses to AZD1222 COVID-19 vaccine. The method was immunoSEQ multiplex PCR; TCRdb's version includes in-frame clones alone and lacks a portion of them. The table shows about 190,000 clones, with roughly 92% occurring only once. The material was peripheral blood, obtained on day 0 of AZD1222 vaccination. These receptors came from an adult in good health.

The count of this clone is one. V usage is TRBV7-9 and J usage is TRBJ1-2; 9 positions match TRBD1. Germline V gene lookup returns CDR1 SEHNR and CDR2 FQNEAQ (reference sequence). The CDR3 runs 15 residues. The V segment lost 4 bases and the J segment 5 bases; nucleotides outside the gene matches: 8. Here the CDR3 DNA reads TGTGCCAGCAGCTCCTCGGGACAGGGAAAATATGGCTACACCTTC. Translating it yields CASSSSGQGKYGYTF.

The V gene is TRBV5-1, the J gene TRBJ1-2; no definite D call. The CDR3 extends over 13 amino acids. Trimming took 4 bases from V and 6 from J, leaving 13 bases between them. Germline V lookup: CDR1 SGHRS, CDR2 YFSETQ. This chain's CDR3 is CASSLGYSNGYTF. The CDR3 DNA reads as TGCGCCAGCAGCCTGGGATATTCTAATGGCTACACCTTC.

The chain joins TRBV19 to TRBJ2-2; D might be TRBD1 (5 bases). The germline V gene encodes CDR1 LNHDA and CDR2 SQIVND (reference sequence). CDR3 length equals 15 residues. The ends were cut back, 7 bases at V and 0 bases at J, with 12 bases in the middle. The CDR3 nucleotides are TGTGCCAGTACCCCAAGGGGATCGAACACCGGGGAGCTGTTTTTT. Encoded protein: CASTPRGSNTGELFF.

The chain employs TRBV9 and TRBJ2-1; TRBD2 aligns across 9 bases. The ends lost 10 bases at V and 8 bases at J; junction bases unmatched: 7. This CDR3 is built from 12 residues. Germline lookup yields CDR1 SGDLS and CDR2 YYNGEE. The CDR3 reads CARGGGAHEQFF. CDR3 DNA: TGTGCCCGCGGCGGGGGGGCCCATGAGCAGTTCTTC.

The V and J genes are TRBV7-3 and TRBJ2-4, with D possibly TRBD1 on 6 matching bases. The CDR3 runs 16 residues. The germline CDR1 and CDR2 sequences are SGHTA and FQGTGA. V shed 2 bases and J shed 2 bases, with 13 bases lying between them. CDR3 in DNA: TGTGCCAGCAGCTTAGGGGGCGGTGGTTCCAAAAACATTCAGTACTTC. Protein sequence: CASSLGGGGSKNIQYF.

This chain links TRBV2 with TRBJ1-1, with D possibly matching TRBD1 (5 bases). V was pared by 4 bases and J by 10 bases, with 7 bases between. The V gene's germline CDR1 is SNHLY and CDR2 FYNNEI. This CDR3 region has 10 residues. The CDR3 region is CASSGGRAFF. CDR3 DNA: TGTGCCAGCAGTGGGGGCAGAGCTTTCTTT.

Regarding this clone: Germline is not matched at one junction end, which may reflect a read error. The rearrangement links TRBV12-3 or TRBV12-4 to TRBJ1-6; D ambiguous. CDR3 length: 12 amino acids. CDR3 sequence (DNA): TGTGCCAGCAGCTTAGCCGATTCACCCCTCCACTTT. Residues: CASSLADSPLHF.

This chain uses TRBV18 with TRBJ1-1, with D perhaps TRBD1 (5 bases). The CDR3 loop spans 16 amino acids. Trimming cost V 2 bases and J 1 base, with 14 bases left between them. CDR1 and CDR2 from the germline V gene are KGHSH and LQKENI. The CDR3 DNA sequence: TGTGCCAGCTCACCAAGGGGTAACGCTAGGAACACTGAAGCTTTCTTT. It encodes CASSPRGNARNTEAFF. The whole variable domain, filled in from reference TRBV18 and TRBJ1-1, reads NAGVMQNPRHLVRRRGQEARLRCSPMKGHSHVYWYRQLPEEGLKFMVYLQKENIIDESGMPKERFSAEFPKEGPSILRIQQVVRGDSAAYFCASSPRGNARNTEAFFGQGTRLTVV.

The chain uses TRBV7-9 and TRBJ1-4; D unresolved. The CDR3 totals 14 residues. Germline assignment: CDR1 SEHNR and CDR2 FQNEAQ (reference sequence). V was pared by 8 bases and J by 0 bases, with 10 bases between. CDR3 amino acids: CASVQEATNEKLFF. The CDR3 coding sequence is TGTGCCAGCGTCCAGGAGGCAACTAATGAAAAACTGTTTTTT. Full variable domain (missing parts from reference TRBV7-9 and TRBJ1-4): DTGVSQNPRHKITKRGQNVTFRCDPISEHNRLYWYRQTLGQGPEFLTYFQNEAQLEKSRLLSDRFSAERPKGSFSTLEIQRTEQGDSAMYLCASVQEATNEKLFFGSGTQLSVL.

The rearrangement links TRBV12-3 or TRBV12-4 to TRBJ1-5; no clear D gene. With 4 bases removed from V and 3 bases from J, the gap between germline ends came to 4 bases. There are 12 residues in the CDR3. CDR3 loop: CASSYPNQPQHF. CDR3 in DNA: TGTGCCAGCAGTTATCCCAATCAGCCCCAGCATTTT.

This clone was counted a single time. This rearrangement joins TRBV28 to TRBJ1-4, with TRBD1 matching 9 bases. CDR1 and CDR2 (germline): MDHEN, SYDVKM. V was pared by 5 bases and J by 8 bases, with 12 bases of the junction left unmatched. CDR3 size: 16 residues. The CDR3 sequence: CASSPPGTGSGEKLFF. The CDR3 region has the DNA TGTGCCAGCAGTCCGCCCGGGACAGGGTCGGGGGAAAAACTGTTTTTT.

The chain recombines TRBV3-1 (or the pseudogene TRBV3-2) with TRBJ2-2; maybe TRBD1 (5 bases). V lost 0 bases and J lost 1, with 9 bases in between. Germline V gene data show CDR1 as LGHDT and CDR2 as YNNKEL (reference sequence). The length of the CDR3 is 16 residues. The CDR3 is CASSQESTGNTGELFF. The DNA of the CDR3 is TGTGCCAGCAGCCAAGAAAGTACAGGGAACACCGGGGAGCTGTTTTTT.